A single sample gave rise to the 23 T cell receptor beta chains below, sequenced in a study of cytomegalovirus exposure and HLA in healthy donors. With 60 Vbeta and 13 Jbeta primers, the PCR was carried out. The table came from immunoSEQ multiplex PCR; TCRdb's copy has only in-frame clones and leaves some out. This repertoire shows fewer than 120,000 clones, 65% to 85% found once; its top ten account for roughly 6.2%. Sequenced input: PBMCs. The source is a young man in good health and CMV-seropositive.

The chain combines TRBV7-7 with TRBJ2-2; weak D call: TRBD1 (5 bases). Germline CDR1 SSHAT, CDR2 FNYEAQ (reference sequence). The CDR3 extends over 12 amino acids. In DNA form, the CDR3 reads TGTGCTAGAAGGGGCCCCACCGGGGAGCTGTTTTTT. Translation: CARRGPTGELFF.

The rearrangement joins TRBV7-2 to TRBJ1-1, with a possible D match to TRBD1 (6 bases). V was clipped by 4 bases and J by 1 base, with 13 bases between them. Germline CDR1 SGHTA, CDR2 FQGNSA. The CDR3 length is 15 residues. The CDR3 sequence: CASSWGPAENTEAFF. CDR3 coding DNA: TGTGCCAGCAGCTGGGGGCCAGCGGAGAACACTGAAGCTTTCTTT.

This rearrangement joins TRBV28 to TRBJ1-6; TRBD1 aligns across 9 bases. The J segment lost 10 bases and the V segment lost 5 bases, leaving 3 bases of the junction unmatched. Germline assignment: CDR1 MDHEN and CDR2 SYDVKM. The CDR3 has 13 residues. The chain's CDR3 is CASSVDRGSPLHF. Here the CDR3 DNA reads TGTGCCAGCAGTGTCGACAGGGGGTCACCCCTCCACTTT.

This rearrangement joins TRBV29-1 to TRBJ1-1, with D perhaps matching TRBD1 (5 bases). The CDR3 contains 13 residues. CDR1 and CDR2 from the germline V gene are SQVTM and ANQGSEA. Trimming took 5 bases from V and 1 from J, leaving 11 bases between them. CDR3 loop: CSVFSGGNTEAFF. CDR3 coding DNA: TGCAGCGTTTTTTCGGGGGGGAACACTGAAGCTTTCTTT.

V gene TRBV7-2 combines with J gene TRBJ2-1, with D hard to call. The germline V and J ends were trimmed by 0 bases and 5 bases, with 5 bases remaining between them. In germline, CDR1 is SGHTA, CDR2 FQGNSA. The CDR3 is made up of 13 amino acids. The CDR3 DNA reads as TGTGCCAGCAGCTTAGCGTTTAACAATGAGCAGTTCTTC. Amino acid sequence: CASSLAFNNEQFF.

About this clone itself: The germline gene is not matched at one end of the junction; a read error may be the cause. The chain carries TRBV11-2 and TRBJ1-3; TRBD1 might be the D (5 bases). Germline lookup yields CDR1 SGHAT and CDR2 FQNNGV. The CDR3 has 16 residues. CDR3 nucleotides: TGTGCCAGCAGCTTAGAAGCAGGGCGCTCTGGAAGCACCATATATTTT. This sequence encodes CASSLEAGRSGSTIYF.

CDR3: CASSLPGLAFSDTQYF. The CDR3, as DNA: TGCGCCAGCAGCTTACCGGGACTAGCGTTTTCAGATACGCAGTATTTT. The gene calls are TRBV5-1 and TRBJ2-3; 10 bases map to TRBD2. V shed 2 bases, J shed 4 bases, and the junction held 7 bases outside the gene matches. In germline, CDR1 is SGHRS, CDR2 YFSETQ. The CDR3 is 16 residues long. The complete variable domain, with remaining parts taken from reference TRBV5-1 and TRBJ2-3, reads KAGVTQTPRYLIKTRGQQVTLSCSPISGHRSVSWYQQTPGQGLQFLFEYFSETQRNKGNFPGRFSGRQFSNSRSEMNVSTLELGDSALYLCASSLPGLAFSDTQYFGPGTRLTVL.

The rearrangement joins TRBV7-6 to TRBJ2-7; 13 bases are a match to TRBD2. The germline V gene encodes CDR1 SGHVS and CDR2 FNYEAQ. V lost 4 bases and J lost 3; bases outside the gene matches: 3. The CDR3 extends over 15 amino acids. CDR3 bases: TGTGCCAGCAGCTCCGGGACTAGCGGGGACTACGAGCAGTACTTC. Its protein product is CASSSGTSGDYEQYF.

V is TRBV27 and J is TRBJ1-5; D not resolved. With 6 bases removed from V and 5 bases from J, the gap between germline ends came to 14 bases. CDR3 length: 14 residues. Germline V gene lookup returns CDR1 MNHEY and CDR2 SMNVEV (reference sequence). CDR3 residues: CASRRNLPDQPQHF. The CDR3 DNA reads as TGTGCCAGCAGGAGGAACTTGCCGGATCAGCCCCAGCATTTT.

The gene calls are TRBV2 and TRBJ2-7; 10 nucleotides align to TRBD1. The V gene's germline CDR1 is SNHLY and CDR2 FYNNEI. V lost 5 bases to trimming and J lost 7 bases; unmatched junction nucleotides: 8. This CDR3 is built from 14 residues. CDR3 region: CASSSGTGVVEQYF. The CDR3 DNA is TGTGCCAGCAGTTCCGGGACAGGGGTCGTGGAGCAGTACTTC.

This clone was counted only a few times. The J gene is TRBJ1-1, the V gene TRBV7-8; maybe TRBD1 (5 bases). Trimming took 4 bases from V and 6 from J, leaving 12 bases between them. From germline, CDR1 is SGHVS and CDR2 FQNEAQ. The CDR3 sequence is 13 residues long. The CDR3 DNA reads TGTGCCAGCAGCTCTGACAGTAATGCTGAAGCTTTCTTT. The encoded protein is CASSSDSNAEAFF.

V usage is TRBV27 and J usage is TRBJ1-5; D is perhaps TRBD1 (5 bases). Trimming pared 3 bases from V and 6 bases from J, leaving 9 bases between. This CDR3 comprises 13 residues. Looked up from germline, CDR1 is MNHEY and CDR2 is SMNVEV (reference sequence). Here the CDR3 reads CASSLQGGQPQHF. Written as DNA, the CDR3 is TGTGCCAGCAGTTTGCAGGGCGGTCAGCCCCAGCATTTT.

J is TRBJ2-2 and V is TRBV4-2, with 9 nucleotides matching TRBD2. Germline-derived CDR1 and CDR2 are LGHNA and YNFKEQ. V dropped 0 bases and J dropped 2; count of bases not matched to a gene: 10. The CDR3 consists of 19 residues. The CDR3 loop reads CASSQDSLGGGGNTGELFF. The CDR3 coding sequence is TGTGCCAGCAGCCAAGACTCCCTTGGCGGGGGGGGAAACACCGGGGAGCTGTTTTTT.

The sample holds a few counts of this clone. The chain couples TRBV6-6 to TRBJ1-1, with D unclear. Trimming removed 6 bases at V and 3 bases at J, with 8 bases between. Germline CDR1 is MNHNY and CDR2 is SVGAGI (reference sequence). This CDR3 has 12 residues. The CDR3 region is CASSHSHTEAFF. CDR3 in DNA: TGTGCCAGCAGCCACAGCCACACTGAAGCTTTCTTT.

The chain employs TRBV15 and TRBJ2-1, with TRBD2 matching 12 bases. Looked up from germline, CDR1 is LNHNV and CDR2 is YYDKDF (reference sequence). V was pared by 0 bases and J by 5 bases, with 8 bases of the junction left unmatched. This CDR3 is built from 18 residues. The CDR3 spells CATSRDMPLAGGHNEQFF. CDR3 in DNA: TGTGCCACCAGCAGAGATATGCCCCTAGCGGGGGGGCACAATGAGCAGTTCTTC.

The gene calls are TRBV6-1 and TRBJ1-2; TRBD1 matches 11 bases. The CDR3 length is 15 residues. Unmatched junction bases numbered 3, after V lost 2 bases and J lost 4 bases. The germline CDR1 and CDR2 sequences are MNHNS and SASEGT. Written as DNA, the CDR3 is TGTGCCAGCAGTGAACCGGGACAGGGGGGCTATGGCTACACCTTC. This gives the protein CASSEPGQGGYGYTF.

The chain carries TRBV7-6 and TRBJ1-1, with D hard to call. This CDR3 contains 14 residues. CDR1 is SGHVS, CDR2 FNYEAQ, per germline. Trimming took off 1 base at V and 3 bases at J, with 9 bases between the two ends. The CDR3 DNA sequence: TGTGCCAGCAGCTTAGTAACCCGAGACACTGAAGCTTTCTTT. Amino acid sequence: CASSLVTRDTEAFF. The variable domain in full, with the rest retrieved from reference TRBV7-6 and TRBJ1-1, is GAGVSQSPRYKVTKRGQDVALRCDPISGHVSLYWYRQALGQGPEFLTYFNYEAQQDKSGLPNDRFSAERPEGSISTLTIQRTEQRDSAMYRCASSLVTRDTEAFFGQGTRLTVV.

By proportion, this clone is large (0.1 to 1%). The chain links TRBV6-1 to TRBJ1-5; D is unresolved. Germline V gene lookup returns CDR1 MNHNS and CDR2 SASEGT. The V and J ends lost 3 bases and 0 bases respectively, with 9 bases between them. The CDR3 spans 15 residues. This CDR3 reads CASSDTDYSNQPQHF. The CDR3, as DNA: TGTGCCAGCAGTGATACAGACTATAGCAATCAGCCCCAGCATTTT.

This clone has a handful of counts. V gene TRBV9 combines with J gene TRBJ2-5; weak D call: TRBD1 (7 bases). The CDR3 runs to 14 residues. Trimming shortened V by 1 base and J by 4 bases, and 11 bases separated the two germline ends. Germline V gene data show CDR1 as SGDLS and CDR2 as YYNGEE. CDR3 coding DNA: TGTGCCAGCAGCGTATCAGGGGGGACAGAGACCCAGTACTTC. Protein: CASSVSGGTETQYF.

CDR3 nucleotide sequence: TGTGCCAGCAGCCCTGTCGGGGGAGGGACTGAAGCTTTCTTT. Translated: CASSPVGGGTEAFF. V gene TRBV7-6 combines with J gene TRBJ1-1, with TRBD1 as a possible D gene (5 bases). V lost 5 bases and J 5 bases, leaving 15 bases between the germline ends. The CDR3 runs 14 residues. Germline loops: CDR1 SGHVS, CDR2 FNYEAQ. Drawing the rest from reference TRBV7-6 and TRBJ1-1, the complete variable domain is GAGVSQSPRYKVTKRGQDVALRCDPISGHVSLYWYRQALGQGPEFLTYFNYEAQQDKSGLPNDRFSAERPEGSISTLTIQRTEQRDSAMYRCASSPVGGGTEAFFGQGTRLTVV.

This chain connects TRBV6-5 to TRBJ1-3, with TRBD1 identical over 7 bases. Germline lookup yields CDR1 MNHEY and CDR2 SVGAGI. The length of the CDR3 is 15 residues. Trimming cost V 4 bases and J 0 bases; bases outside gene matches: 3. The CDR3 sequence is CASSSSGGSGNTIYF. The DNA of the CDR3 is TGTGCCAGCAGTTCTTCAGGGGGCTCTGGAAACACCATATATTTT.

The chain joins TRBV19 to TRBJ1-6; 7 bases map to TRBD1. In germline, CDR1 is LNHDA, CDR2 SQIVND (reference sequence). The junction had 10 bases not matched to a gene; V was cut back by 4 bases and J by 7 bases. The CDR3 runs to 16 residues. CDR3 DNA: TGTGCCAGTAGTACCGAACGACAGGGTAGCAATTCACCCCTCCACTTT. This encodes CASSTERQGSNSPLHF.

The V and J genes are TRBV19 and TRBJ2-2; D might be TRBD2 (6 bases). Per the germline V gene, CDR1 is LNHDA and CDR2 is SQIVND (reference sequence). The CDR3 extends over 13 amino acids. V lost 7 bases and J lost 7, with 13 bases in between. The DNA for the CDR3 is TGTGCCAGTAAGACGGCAGCGGGCGGGGAGCTGTTTTTT. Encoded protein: CASKTAAGGELFF.